Shown below are 23 T cell receptor beta chains from a single sample sequenced in a study of T cell responses to AZD1222 COVID-19 vaccine (dated by TCRdb to about 2021). Read against the paper, the sample's time point label means: baseline before first vaccination. The method was the immunoSEQ multiplex PCR assay. TCRdb stores this immuneACCESS table with in-frame sequences only. Part of the clones is absent; in the studies checked, under half of the shortfall reflects unresolved V genes, and no reason is known for the rest. This sample is represented by around 95,000 clones; around 89% of them were singletons. The ten most abundant clones make up 2.5% to 3.5% of the sample. Source: peripheral blood, taken on day 0 of AZD1222 vaccination. Receptors were obtained from an adult in good health.

The chain uses TRBV7-9 and TRBJ2-2; the match to TRBD2 covers 12 bases. CDR1 and CDR2 (germline): SEHNR, FQNEAQ (reference sequence). The CDR3 is made up of 16 amino acids. The V and J ends lost 5 bases and 6 bases, in that order; junction bases with no gene match: 7. The CDR3 DNA reads as TGTGCCAGCAGCCCCCCTAGCGGGAGGGCCTCCGGGGAGCTGTTTTTT. Residues: CASSPPSGRASGELFF.

The gene calls are TRBV18 and TRBJ2-1, with 10 nucleotides matching TRBD2. The CDR3 length is 17 residues. Germline values: CDR1 KGHSH, CDR2 LQKENI. Trimming at V came to 2 bases and at J to 8 bases, leaving 12 bases not matched to a gene. CDR3 region: CASSPWGPAGGLDEQFF. DNA of the CDR3: TGTGCCAGCTCACCATGGGGCCCAGCGGGAGGGCTCGATGAGCAGTTCTTC.

The chain couples TRBV5-1 to TRBJ1-2; D gene unclear. V gave up 0 bases and J gave up 1 base, with 13 bases separating them. CDR1 and CDR2 from the germline V gene are SGHRS and YFSETQ. The CDR3 loop spans 16 amino acids. The chain's CDR3 is CASSLAETELNYGYTF. The CDR3 DNA reads as TGCGCCAGCAGCTTGGCCGAAACAGAACTTAACTATGGCTACACCTTC.

V gene TRBV7-3 combines with J gene TRBJ2-3; 7 bases align to TRBD1. The CDR3 spans 14 residues. Germline lookup yields CDR1 SGHTA and CDR2 FQGTGA. Losses at the gene ends were 5 bases for V and 1 base for J; bases not matched to a gene: 3. The CDR3 nucleotides are TGTGCCAGCAGCAGGGGACAGCGCACAGATACGCAGTATTTT. It codes for CASSRGQRTDTQYF.

The rearrangement links TRBV3-1 (or the pseudogene TRBV3-2) to TRBJ1-1, with D possibly matching TRBD1 (5 bases). This CDR3 region has 17 residues. The V end lost 0 bases, the J end lost 0 bases, and 14 bases lay between the germline ends. Germline assignment: CDR1 LGHDT and CDR2 YNNKEL (reference sequence). CDR3 in amino acids: CASSQDRAGQVNTEAFF. The CDR3, as DNA: TGTGCCAGCAGCCAAGATAGGGCAGGGCAAGTGAACACTGAAGCTTTCTTT.

This clone appeared a single time. V is TRBV20-1 and J is TRBJ1-1; no clear D. Trimming pared 5 bases from V and 5 bases from J, leaving 9 bases between. The CDR3 totals 11 residues. Germline V gives CDR1 DFQATT, CDR2 SNEGSKA (reference sequence). The CDR3 reads CSAGLGTEAFF. In DNA, the CDR3 is TGCAGTGCTGGATTGGGGACTGAAGCTTTCTTT.

In DNA form, the CDR3 reads TGTGCCATCAGTGAGCCAGGGGGAAGAGGGGCCAACGTCCTGACTTTC. Amino acid sequence: CAISEPGGRGANVLTF. The rearrangement links TRBV10-3 to TRBJ2-6; 7 nucleotides match TRBD1. Trimming removed 2 bases from V and 4 bases from J; junction bases left unmatched: 5. The CDR3 has 16 amino acids. From germline, CDR1 is ENHRY and CDR2 SYGVKD.

This chain connects TRBV30 to TRBJ1-3, with D tentatively TRBD1 (5 bases). Germline V gene lookup returns CDR1 GTSNPN and CDR2 SVGIG (reference sequence). The CDR3 has 15 amino acids. Trimming stripped 2 bases from V and 6 bases from J, with 17 bases between. CDR3 sequence reads: CAWSSTSGPSNTIYF. The CDR3 bases are TGTGCCTGGAGTAGCACTTCGGGACCTTCAAACACCATATATTTT.

This chain connects TRBV28 to TRBJ1-2; weak D call: TRBD1 (5 bases). Germline values: CDR1 MDHEN, CDR2 SYDVKM. Trimming took 7 bases from V and 4 from J, leaving 13 bases between them. This CDR3 spans 13 amino acids. The CDR3 reads CASTRAGSYGYTF. CDR3 nucleotides: TGTGCCAGCACTCGGGCAGGGAGCTATGGCTACACCTTC.

This clone was recorded many times. The J gene is TRBJ1-1, the V gene TRBV2; D possibly corresponds to TRBD1 (5 bases). Trimming removed 4 bases at V and 8 bases at J, with 11 bases between. The CDR3 is made up of 12 amino acids. The germline CDR1 and CDR2 sequences are SNHLY and FYNNEI. The CDR3 coding sequence is TGTGCCAGCAGTGTGTTAGGGACCGAAGCTTTCTTT. Its translation is CASSVLGTEAFF.

V gene TRBV5-4 combines with J gene TRBJ1-1; 8 bases match TRBD1. The junction had 4 bases not matched to a gene; V was cut back by 0 bases and J by 3 bases. The length of the CDR3 is 15 residues. The germline gives CDR1 SGHNT, CDR2 YYREEE (reference sequence). CDR3: CASSLAGTGDTEAFF. CDR3 nucleotide sequence: TGTGCCAGCAGCTTGGCCGGGACAGGTGACACTGAAGCTTTCTTT.

The chain carries TRBV28 and TRBJ2-1; 8 bases map to TRBD2. Germline trimming cut 7 bases from V and 4 bases from J; bases unmatched to any gene: 12. The CDR3 consists of 16 residues. Germline CDR1 reads MDHEN; CDR2 reads SYDVKM. The CDR3 bases are TGTGCCAGCACCATCACAGGAGTAGCGGGGTACAATGAGCAGTTCTTC. Its translation is CASTITGVAGYNEQFF.

V and J are TRBV18 and TRBJ1-2, with a possible D match to TRBD1 (6 bases). The germline V gene encodes CDR1 KGHSH and CDR2 LQKENI. Trimming pared 4 bases from V and 4 bases from J, leaving 13 bases between. The CDR3 is made up of 14 amino acids. CDR3 nucleotides: TGTGCCAGCTCACAATCAGGGGTGGTCTATGGCTACACCTTC. Its protein is CASSQSGVVYGYTF.

The chain recombines TRBV2 with TRBJ1-1, with D unclear. Trimming removed 9 bases from V and 4 bases from J, with 15 bases in between. The CDR3 totals 13 residues. CDR1 and CDR2 (germline): SNHLY, FYNNEI. CDR3 residues: CARTLKPGTEAFF. CDR3 DNA sequence: TGTGCCAGGACACTCAAGCCGGGCACTGAAGCTTTCTTT.

The genes are TRBV27 and TRBJ2-3; tentatively, D is TRBD2 (5 bases). The V end was cut by 5 bases, the J end by 0 bases, with 12 bases between. CDR1 and CDR2 from the germline V gene are MNHEY and SMNVEV (reference sequence). This CDR3 is 15 amino acids long. The CDR3, as DNA: TGTGCCAGCAGTAGTCCGGGATTTAGCACAGATACGCAGTATTTT. Amino acids: CASSSPGFSTDTQYF.

As DNA, the CDR3 is TGTGCCAGCAGTGAATCGGGTAGCAATCAGCCCCAGCATTTT. The encoded protein is CASSESGSNQPQHF. The chain uses TRBV2 and TRBJ1-5; D unclear. CDR1 and CDR2 (germline): SNHLY, FYNNEI. With 2 bases removed from V and 0 bases from J, the gap between germline ends came to 5 bases. CDR3 length: 14 amino acids.

The chain recombines TRBV28 with TRBJ1-1; D uncertain. This CDR3 has 13 residues. Germline V gene data show CDR1 as MDHEN and CDR2 as SYDVKM. Trimming removed 5 bases at V and 6 bases at J, with 13 bases between. DNA for the CDR3: TGTGCCAGCAGTCCAGGCCCGTTGCCTGAAGCTTTCTTT. This codes for CASSPGPLPEAFF.

The chain is built from TRBV7-8 and TRBJ2-7, with a weak D call TRBD2 (6 bases). With 1 base removed from V and 3 bases from J, the gap between germline ends came to 22 bases. The CDR3 extends over 18 amino acids. Per germline, CDR1 SGHVS and CDR2 FQNEAQ. This chain's CDR3 is CASSLVLTSFKFVYEQYF. The CDR3, as DNA: TGTGCCAGCAGCTTAGTGTTAACTAGCTTCAAATTCGTCTACGAGCAGTACTTC. The full variable domain, in which reference TRBV7-8 and TRBJ2-7 provide the parts outside the CDR3, is GAGVSQSPRYKVAKRGQDVALRCDPISGHVSLFWYQQALGQGPEFLTYFQNEAQLDKSGLPSDRFFAERPEGSVSTLKIQRTQQEDSAVYLCASSLVLTSFKFVYEQYFGPGTRLTVT.

The chain is built from TRBV5-1 and TRBJ1-2; D possibly corresponds to TRBD1 (5 bases). Trimming left V 5 bases short and J 2 bases short, with 19 bases between. This CDR3 has 16 amino acids. Germline-derived CDR1 and CDR2 are SGHRS and YFSETQ. The CDR3 region has the DNA TGCGCCAGCAGGCGAGGCAGGGAAGTAAAGAACTATGGCTACACCTTC. Its translation is CASRRGREVKNYGYTF.

The J gene is TRBJ2-3, the V gene TRBV9; D remains ambiguous. V was cut by 1 base and J by 2 bases, with 8 bases left in between. The CDR3 totals 14 residues. Germline V gene data show CDR1 as SGDLS and CDR2 as YYNGEE. The CDR3 spells CASSVQGNTDTQYF. DNA for the CDR3: TGTGCCAGCAGCGTACAAGGGAACACAGATACGCAGTATTTT.

The rearrangement links TRBV11-1 to TRBJ1-5, with no clear D. The V end was cut by 5 bases, the J end by 3 bases, with 8 bases between. The germline V gene encodes CDR1 SGHAT and CDR2 FQDESV (reference sequence). The CDR3 extends over 13 amino acids. CDR3 in amino acids: CASSTYDNQPQHF. As DNA, the CDR3 is TGTGCCAGCAGCACATACGACAATCAGCCCCAGCATTTT.

DNA for the CDR3: TGTGCCAGTAGTAGACAGCGGGAGCTGGGGACAGATACGCAGTATTTT. Translated, it gives CASSRQRELGTDTQYF. This rearrangement joins TRBV19 to TRBJ2-3; 8 nucleotides align to TRBD2. Trimming took 4 bases from V and 3 from J; bases not matched to a gene: 9. CDR1 LNHDA and CDR2 SQIVND come from the germline V gene (reference sequence). The CDR3 length is 16 residues.

The rearrangement links TRBV27 to TRBJ2-2; the D gene is possibly TRBD2 (5 bases). Per germline, CDR1 MNHEY and CDR2 SMNVEV (reference sequence). V was pared by 0 bases and J by 1 base, with 9 bases between. The CDR3 extends over 16 amino acids. The CDR3 region is CASSLSLEMNTGELFF. The CDR3 nucleotides are TGTGCCAGCAGTTTATCACTAGAAATGAACACCGGGGAGCTGTTTTTT.